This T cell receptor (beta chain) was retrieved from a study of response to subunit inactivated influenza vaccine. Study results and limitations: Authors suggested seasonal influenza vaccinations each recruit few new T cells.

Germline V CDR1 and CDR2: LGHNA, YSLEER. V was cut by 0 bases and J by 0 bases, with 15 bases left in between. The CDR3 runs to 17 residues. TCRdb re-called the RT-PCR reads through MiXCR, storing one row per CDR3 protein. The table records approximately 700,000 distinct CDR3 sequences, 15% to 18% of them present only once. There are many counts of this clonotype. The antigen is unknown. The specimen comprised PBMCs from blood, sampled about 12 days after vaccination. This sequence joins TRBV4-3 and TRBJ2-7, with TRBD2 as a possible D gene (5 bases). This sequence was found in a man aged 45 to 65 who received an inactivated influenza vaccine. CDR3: CASSQDLYGVSSYEQYF. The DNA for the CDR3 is TGCGCCAGCAGCCAAGATTTATACGGGGTGAGCTCCTACGAGCAGTACTTC.